These 7 T cell receptor beta chains originate from one sample sequenced in a study of blood T cell repertoires in COVID-19. Profiled with immunoSEQ multiplex PCR; TCRdb holds only in-frame clones, not every one. The data show tens of thousands of clones, 80% to 95% seen once. The specimen was peripheral blood. These receptors were obtained from a human donor with active COVID-19. The donor label of this sample is uncertain.

The chain employs TRBV18 and TRBJ1-1, with a weak D call TRBD1 (5 bases). CDR1 and CDR2 (germline): KGHSH, LQKENI. The CDR3 is made up of 13 amino acids. V lost 4 bases, J lost 1 base, and 7 bases lay in between. CDR3 protein: CASSRDSNTEAFF. The CDR3 DNA sequence: TGTGCCAGCTCACGGGACTCGAACACTGAAGCTTTCTTT. Using reference TRBV18 and TRBJ1-1 for the parts outside the CDR3, the full variable domain is NAGVMQNPRHLVRRRGQEARLRCSPMKGHSHVYWYRQLPEEGLKFMVYLQKENIIDESGMPKERFSAEFPKEGPSILRIQQVVRGDSAAYFCASSRDSNTEAFFGQGTRLTVV.

The chain has TRBV6-5 and TRBJ2-3; possible D gene TRBD2, 6 bases. Trimming removed 6 bases at V and 2 bases at J, with 12 bases between. CDR1 is MNHEY, CDR2 SVGAGI, per germline. The CDR3 runs 14 residues. As DNA, the CDR3 is TGTGCCAGCAGCGGGAGCGGAGACACAGATACGCAGTATTTT. Its translation: CASSGSGDTDTQYF.

This chain joins TRBV11-3 and TRBJ2-2; 7 bases match TRBD1. Germline CDR1 SGHNT, CDR2 YENEEA. This CDR3 is built from 16 residues. Unmatched junction bases numbered 6, after V lost 1 base and J lost 4 bases. The chain's CDR3 is CASSLVVAGGTGELFF. The CDR3 DNA reads as TGTGCCAGCAGCTTAGTAGTGGCAGGGGGCACCGGGGAGCTGTTTTTT.

For this clone: The same CDR3 arises from other DNA sequences in this sample as well. V is TRBV5-4 and J is TRBJ2-7; 10 bases align to TRBD2. With 0 bases clipped from V and 4 bases from J, the junction kept 4 bases outside the gene matches. Germline values: CDR1 SGHNT, CDR2 YYREEE (reference sequence). The CDR3 covers 15 residues. CDR3 amino acids: CASSLELAGVYEQYF. The CDR3 bases are TGTGCCAGCAGCTTGGAGCTAGCGGGAGTATACGAGCAGTACTTC.

V usage is TRBV5-4 and J usage is TRBJ1-1; 9 bases line up with TRBD1. Germline CDR1 SGHNT, CDR2 YYREEE (reference sequence). The CDR3 extends over 15 amino acids. V gave up 0 bases and J gave up 1 base; unmatched junction bases: 1. The CDR3 spells CASSLGQGENTEAFF. CDR3 in DNA: TGTGCCAGCAGCTTGGGACAGGGGGAGAACACTGAAGCTTTCTTT.

The chain recombines TRBV27 with TRBJ2-2; 9 nucleotides line up with TRBD1. Per the germline V gene, CDR1 is MNHEY and CDR2 is SMNVEV (reference sequence). The CDR3 spans 16 residues. V trimming: 1 base; J trimming: 4 bases; junction bases outside the gene matches: 4. The CDR3 here is CASSLLRTGVTGELFF. DNA of the CDR3: TGTGCCAGCAGTTTATTAAGGACAGGGGTCACCGGGGAGCTGTTTTTT.

This chain joins TRBV29-1 and TRBJ2-3, with D perhaps matching TRBD2 (6 bases). Trimming took off 7 bases at V and 6 bases at J, with 17 bases between the two ends. The CDR3 has 13 amino acids. Germline V CDR1 and CDR2: SQVTM, ANQGSEA. The CDR3 coding sequence is TGCAGCGGCCGGGGCGGGGCGCGGGATACGCAGTATTTT. Its protein product is CSGRGGARDTQYF.